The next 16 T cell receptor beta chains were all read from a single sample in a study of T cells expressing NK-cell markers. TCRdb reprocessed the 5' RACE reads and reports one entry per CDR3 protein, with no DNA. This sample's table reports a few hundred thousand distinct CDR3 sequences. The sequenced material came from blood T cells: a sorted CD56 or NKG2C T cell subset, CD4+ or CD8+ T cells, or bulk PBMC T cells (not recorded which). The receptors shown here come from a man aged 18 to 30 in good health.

The CDR3 loop reads CATRTEREETQYF. The chain carries TRBV10-3 and TRBJ2-5. CDR1 is ENHRY, CDR2 SYGVKD, per germline. This CDR3 is built from 13 residues.

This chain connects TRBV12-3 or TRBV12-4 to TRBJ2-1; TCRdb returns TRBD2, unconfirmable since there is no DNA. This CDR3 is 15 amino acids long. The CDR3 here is CASSFGIAGYNEQFF.

CDR3 in amino acids: CASSFSWEETQYF. The chain uses TRBV28 and TRBJ2-5; the TRBD2 assignment by TCRdb is unverifiable without DNA. The CDR3 has 13 residues. CDR1 is MDHEN, CDR2 SYDVKM, per germline.

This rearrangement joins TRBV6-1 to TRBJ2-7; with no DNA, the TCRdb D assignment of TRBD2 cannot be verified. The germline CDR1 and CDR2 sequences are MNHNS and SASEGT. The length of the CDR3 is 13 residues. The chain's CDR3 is CASKIGPSYEQYF.

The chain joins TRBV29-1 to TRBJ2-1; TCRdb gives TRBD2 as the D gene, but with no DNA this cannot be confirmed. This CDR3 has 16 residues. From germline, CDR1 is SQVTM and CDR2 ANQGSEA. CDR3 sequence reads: CSVVRVAGGPRNEQFF.

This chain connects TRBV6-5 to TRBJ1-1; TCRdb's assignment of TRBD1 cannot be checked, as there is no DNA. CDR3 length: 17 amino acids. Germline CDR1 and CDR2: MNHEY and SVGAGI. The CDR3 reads CASSYSWRGDRGTEAFF.

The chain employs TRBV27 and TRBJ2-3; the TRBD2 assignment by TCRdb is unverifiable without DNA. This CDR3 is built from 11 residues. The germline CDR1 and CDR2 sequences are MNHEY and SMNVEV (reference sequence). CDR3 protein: CASSLGGSRYF.

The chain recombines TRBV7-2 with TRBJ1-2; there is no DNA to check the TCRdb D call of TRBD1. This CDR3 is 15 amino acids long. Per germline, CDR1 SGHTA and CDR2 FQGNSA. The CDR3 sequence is CASSSEGHSPYGYTF.

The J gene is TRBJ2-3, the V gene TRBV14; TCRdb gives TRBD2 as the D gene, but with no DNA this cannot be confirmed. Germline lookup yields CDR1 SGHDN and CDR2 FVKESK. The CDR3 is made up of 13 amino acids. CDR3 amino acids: CASSRGRLDTQYF.

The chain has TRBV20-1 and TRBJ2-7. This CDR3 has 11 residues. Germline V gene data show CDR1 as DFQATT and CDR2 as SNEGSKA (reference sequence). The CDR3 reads CSAQDLHEQYF.

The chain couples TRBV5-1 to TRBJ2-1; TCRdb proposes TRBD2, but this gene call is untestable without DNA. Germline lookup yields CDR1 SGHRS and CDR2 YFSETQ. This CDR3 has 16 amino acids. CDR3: CASSQTSSGRAHEQFF.

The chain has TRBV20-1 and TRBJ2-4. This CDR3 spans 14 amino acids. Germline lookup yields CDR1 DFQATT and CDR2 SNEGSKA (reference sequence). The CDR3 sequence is CSARLKGAKNIQYF.

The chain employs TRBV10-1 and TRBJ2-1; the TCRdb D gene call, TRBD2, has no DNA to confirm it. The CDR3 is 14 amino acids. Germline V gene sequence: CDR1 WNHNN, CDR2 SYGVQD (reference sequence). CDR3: CASSSGTTYNEQFF.

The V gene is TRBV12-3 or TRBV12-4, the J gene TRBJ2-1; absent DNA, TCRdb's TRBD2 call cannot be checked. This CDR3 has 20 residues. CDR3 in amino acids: CASSLFRGGLAGATYNEQFF.

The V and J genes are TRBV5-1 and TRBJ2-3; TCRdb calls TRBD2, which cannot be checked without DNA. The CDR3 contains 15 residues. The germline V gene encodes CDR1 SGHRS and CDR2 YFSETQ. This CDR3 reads CASSSGTGVADTQYF.

CDR3 loop: CSVAESGTQYF. The chain links TRBV29-1 to TRBJ2-5; TCRdb indicates TRBD2, and absent DNA this call remains unverified. CDR1 is SQVTM and CDR2 is ANQGSEA in the germline V gene. The CDR3 spans 11 residues. The entire variable domain, with the rest obtained from reference TRBV29-1 and TRBJ2-5, is as follows: SAVISQKPSRDICQRGTSLTIQCQVDSQVTMMFWYRQQPGQSLTLIATANQGSEATYESGFVIDKFPISRPNLTFSTLTVSNMSPEDSSIYLCSVAESGTQYFGPGTRLLVL.